This record concerns one T cell receptor beta chain sequence. The data belong to a study of blood T cell repertoires in COVID-19. The authors' processing: Counts of nucleated cells, estimated from reference gene primer amplification, were obtained. TCRdb's table, derived via immunoSEQ multiplex PCR, lists solely in-frame clones and lacks some. V and J calls and clone size come straight from that table; D and trimming were deduced from the DNA. The table records over 35,000 clones, 70% to 90% of them present only once. Germline V gene lookup returns CDR1 MGHRA and CDR2 YSYEKL. This CDR3 contains 15 residues. The V and J ends lost 1 base and 0 bases, in that order; junction bases with no gene match: 2.

This chain uses TRBV4-1 with TRBJ1-1; 7 nucleotides align to TRBD1. The sequencing sample was made of peripheral blood. The receptor comes from a human donor in a cohort sampled during active COVID-19. The chain's CDR3 is CASSQGQGLNTEAFF. CDR3 DNA: TGCGCCAGCAGCCAAGGACAGGGTTTGAACACTGAAGCTTTCTTT.